The source of this T cell receptor beta chain is a study of identical twins. This CDR3 is built from 14 residues. Trimming took off 3 bases at V and 8 bases at J, with 14 bases between the two ends. The germline V gene has CDR1 SGHRS and CDR2 YFSETQ. MiXCR was run by TCRdb on the 5' RACE reads, yielding one entry per CDR3 protein. Seen here are fewer than 350,000 distinct CDR3 sequences, 6.5% to 9.5% observed once, and the top ten hold 2.1%. This clonotype has a handful of counts. The same sample was also studied in work on yellow fever vaccine responses in identical twins.

Material: memory (CD45RO+) T cells sorted from blood. This TCR was recovered from a woman aged 18-30 years in good health. This sequence joins TRBV5-1 and TRBJ1-4; D remains unclear. In DNA, the CDR3 is TGCGCCAGCAGCTCAGGACTAAGCAGCGAAAAACTGTTTTTT. It codes for CASSSGLSSEKLFF.